The rows below give T cell receptor beta chains drawn from one sample of a study of T cells in Graves' hyperthyroidism and ophthalmopathy. TCRdb re-derived calls from the multiplex PCR reads in MiXCR, one entry per CDR3 protein. The table has approximately 530,000 distinct CDR3 sequences, 16% seen once; the top ten hold 15% to 20%. The sequenced sample was blood. These receptor sequences come from a woman aged 18-29 years with Graves' hyperthyroidism. Each CDR3 is given with its conserved first and last residue. Each record gives: V gene, clone size, D gene, J gene, CDR3 DNA, CDR3 protein. A D gene is named only where the DNA matches it firmly. The listing skips clone size in some rows; elsewhere it reads once, few, many or a size class.

TRBV5-4	few	NA	TRBJ2-5	TGTGCCAGCAGCAACCCAAAGGGGGGCGAGACCCAGTACTTC	CASSNPKGGETQYF
TRBV28	many	TRBD2	TRBJ2-7	TGTGCCAGCAGGTCAAATAGCGGGAGGAATTCCTACGAGCAGTACTTC	CASRSNSGRNSYEQYF
TRBV2	many	NA	TRBJ2-2	TGTGCCAGCAGTGTGGAAGAACTAACGAACACCGGGGAGCTGTTTTTT	CASSVEELTNTGELFF
TRBV5-6	many	TRBD2	TRBJ2-5	TGTGCCAGCAGCTTGATATTAGCGGGAATAGCCGCCAGGAGGACCCAGTACTTC	CASSLILAGIAARRTQYF
TRBV12-3/TRBV12-4	many	NA	TRBJ1-6	TGTGCCAGCAGTTTACGTCGGGGGCGTTCACCCCTCCACTTT	CASSLRRGRSPLHF
TRBV13	many	TRBD2	TRBJ2-5	TGTGCCAGCACCTTAGCGGGAGAGACCCAGTACTTC	CASTLAGETQYF
TRBV5-1	many	NA	TRBJ1-6	TGCGCCAGCAGCTCGCAAAGCGATAATTCACCCCTCCACTTT	CASSSQSDNSPLHF
TRBV6-1	few	NA	TRBJ2-2	TGTGCCAGCAGAGGCCAGGGTGTCCCCGGGGAGCTGTTTTTT	CASRGQGVPGELFF
TRBV12-5	NA	NA	TRBJ1-2	TGTGCTAGTGGTTTGGTCTTACCCGCGTCCGGACAGTTAGGGAGTGGCTACACCTTC	CASGLVLPASGQLGSGYTF
TRBV11-3	NA	NA	TRBJ1-2	TGTGCCAGCAGCGACCGGGACGCCTCCTATGGCTACACCTTC	CASSDRDASYGYTF
TRBV20-1	NA	NA	TRBJ2-7	TGCAGTGCTGACCAGGGAGGTCACGAGCAGTACTTC	CSADQGGHEQYF
TRBV18	NA	NA	TRBJ2-7	TGTGCCAGCTCTAAATCGGTGGAATCCTACGAGCAGTACTTC	CASSKSVESYEQYF
TRBV11-3	few	TRBD1	TRBJ2-2	TGTGCCAGCAGCTTACAGGGGGTTACCACCGGGGAGCTGTTTTTT	CASSLQGVTTGELFF
TRBV9	NA	TRBD1	TRBJ1-4	TGTGCCAGCAGCCTCTCAGGGGGCAACTTTGAAAAACTGTTTTTT	CASSLSGGNFEKLFF
TRBV29-1	NA	TRBD1	TRBJ2-2	TGCAGCGCCAAACTCGACAGGGGCCCAAACACCGGGGAGCTGTTTTTT	CSAKLDRGPNTGELFF
TRBV7-2	many	NA	TRBJ1-3	TGTGCCAGCAGCTTAGGGGTAGGCGTTGGAAACACCATATATTTT	CASSLGVGVGNTIYF
TRBV5-6	NA	NA	TRBJ1-2	TGTGCCAGCAGCCCGGAAGTAGGCGGAAACTATGGCTACACCTTC	CASSPEVGGNYGYTF
TRBV12-3/TRBV12-4	few	NA	TRBJ1-3	TGTGCCAGCAGCCCTACCCTGGGGCAGTTTTACGGCTCTGGAAACACCATATATTTT	CASSPTLGQFYGSGNTIYF
TRBV11-2	many	TRBD1	TRBJ1-5	TGTGCCAGCAGCTCCTACCGGGAGGCAGGGGGTCAGCCCCAGCATTTT	CASSSYREAGGQPQHF
TRBV12-3/TRBV12-4	once	TRBD2	TRBJ2-7	TGTGCCAGCAGTCGTCTAGCGGGGGCTACATTCTACGAGCAGTACTTC	CASSRLAGATFYEQYF
TRBV28	many	NA	TRBJ2-7	TGTGCCAGCAGTCAACCCCACGAGCAGTACTTC	CASSQPHEQYF
TRBV12-3/TRBV12-4	many	TRBD1	TRBJ1-2	TGTGCCAGCAGCACAGGGACAGGGGGCAGGGGCTACACCTTC	CASSTGTGGRGYTF
TRBV5-1	many	TRBD1	TRBJ1-4	TGCGCCAGCAGCGTCTACAGGGGGGCGGATGAAAAACTGTTTTTT	CASSVYRGADEKLFF
TRBV19	few	TRBD2	TRBJ2-3	TGTGCCAGTAGTAGCCCCTCGAGCGGGGGAACTAGCACAGATACGCAGTATTTT	CASSSPSSGGTSTDTQYF
TRBV11-3	many	NA	TRBJ2-3	TGTGCCAGCAGCTTAGTGTCGGGTGCTAGCACAGATACGCAGTATTTT	CASSLVSGASTDTQYF
TRBV5-1	many	TRBD2	TRBJ2-7	TGCGCCAGCAGCCCACTGACTAGCGGGAGTCTCGACGAGCAGTACTTC	CASSPLTSGSLDEQYF
TRBV20-1	many	NA	TRBJ2-7	TGCAGTGCTAGGGTACTAGGGGCTAACGGGTACGAGCAGTACTTC	CSARVLGANGYEQYF
TRBV20-1	many	TRBD2	TRBJ2-3	TGCAGTGTCGGACTAGCGGGAGGCGCAGATACGCAGTATTTT	CSVGLAGGADTQYF
TRBV19	few	NA	TRBJ2-7	TGTGCCAGTAGTATAAAGGCAGGGGAGTCCTACGAGCAGTACTTC	CASSIKAGESYEQYF
TRBV12-3/TRBV12-4	few	TRBD1	TRBJ1-3	TGTGCCAGCAGTCAGGGGGTTCAAGGAAACACCATATATTTT	CASSQGVQGNTIYF
TRBV19	few	TRBD1	TRBJ2-1	TGTGCCAGTAGTATGTGGACAGGGGGGTACAATGAGCAGTTCTTC	CASSMWTGGYNEQFF